This TCR beta chain was captured in a study of CD8+ T cells in alopecia areata. On the study more broadly: Tofacitinib was taken orally by treated patients, and the dose was 5 to 10 mg twice daily.

The sequencing template was cDNA reverse transcribed from extracted RNA. Clones were read by immunoSEQ multiplex PCR, and TCRdb kept only the in-frame ones, dropping some. The sample lists 200,000 to 250,000 clones, roughly 69% occurring once. The CDR3 runs 14 residues. Germline V gives CDR1 GTSNPN, CDR2 SVGIG (reference sequence). Trimming took 4 bases from V and 2 from J; bases not matched to a gene: 8. A remark on this clone: Its antigen is unidentified.

In alopecia areata patients, both lesional scalp punch biopsies and peripheral blood were collected. Study-wide points: Affected lesional scalp, above all in alopecia totalis/universalis, was more clonal than normal scalp.

This receptor was taken from a human donor with alopecia areata. The sequencing here drew on CD4+ T cells sorted from blood, taken at week 0. The rearrangement links TRBV30 to TRBJ2-7; the match to TRBD1 covers 7 bases. The CDR3 nucleotides are TGTGCCTGGATGGGGTCAGGGGGAACCTACGAGCAGTACTTC. Encoded protein: CAWMGSGGTYEQYF.